This TCR beta chain was obtained from a study of CD8 T cells in Susac syndrome. The V gene lost 6 bases and the J gene lost 9 bases, with 12 bases spanning the gap. The CDR3 is 11 residues long. RNA totalling roughly 0.45 to 1 ug underwent reverse transcription with random hexamers. MiXCR was run by TCRdb on the immunoSEQ multiplex PCR reads, yielding one entry per CDR3 protein. This sample yields 150,000 to 250,000 distinct CDR3 sequences, of which 90% to 95% are seen a single time; approximately 0.097% belongs to the top ten. V and J are TRBV12-3 or TRBV12-4 and TRBJ2-7, with D possibly matching TRBD2 (6 bases). The source is a human donor with multiple sclerosis. The specimen sequenced was CD4+ T cells from PBMCs. The DNA for the CDR3 is TGTGCCAGCAGCCGGGACTTCCGGCAGTACTTC. This gives the protein CASSRDFRQYF.